This T cell receptor (beta chain) was recorded in a study of monozygotic twins with inflammatory bowel disease. Each of the TCR libraries took about 4,000 ng of total RNA. Eight cDNA synthesis reactions were run for every sample. TCRdb re-called the 5' RACE reads and catalogs CDR3 proteins one per entry, DNA excluded. The ten most abundant clones cover under 8.5% of a sample with about 210,000 distinct CDR3 sequences. Findings of the study overall: No single strong signal or clonotype associated with IBD was supported.

Total RNA from whole blood was isolated with no T cell sorting. With respect to this clonotype: The target antigen is unknown.

Germline V gene lookup returns CDR1 DFQATT and CDR2 SNEGSKA (reference sequence). The CDR3 runs to 16 residues. The sequenced sample consisted of blood. The receptor was isolated from a human donor with ulcerative colitis or Crohn's disease, or a healthy co-twin of an affected twin (not recorded which). This chain joins TRBV20-1 and TRBJ2-3; lacking DNA, the TRBD2 call made by TCRdb goes unchecked. CDR3 region: CSAPGPGGSTQGTQYF.